This T cell receptor (beta chain) came from a study of blood T cell repertoires in COVID-19. The overall study: Acute-phase and convalescent COVID-19 samples originated in the United States, Italy and Spain. PBMCs, B-cell-depleted T cells, or T cells were the source of the cDNA or gDNA that made up the material.

Unmatched junction bases numbered 9, after V lost 5 bases and J lost 2 bases. The CDR3 sequence is 16 residues long. Germline lookup yields CDR1 SEHNR and CDR2 FQNEAQ (reference sequence). In the original processing: Estimation of nucleated cell counts relied on the amplification of reference gene primers. The assay was immunoSEQ multiplex PCR, and TCRdb's table has in-frame clones only and misses some. The V and J calls and clone size are taken from that table; D and trimming were inferred from the DNA. The table has about 170,000 clones, 90% to 95% seen once; the top ten hold about 5%. The V and J genes are TRBV7-9 and TRBJ1-3; 7 positions match TRBD1. Material: peripheral blood. This sequence originates from a woman in her forties or fifties with acute or convalescent COVID-19. The CDR3 DNA follows: TGTGCCAGCAGCCCTGGAAGGGGGCAGCCTGGAAACACCATATATTTT. Protein sequence: CASSPGRGQPGNTIYF.